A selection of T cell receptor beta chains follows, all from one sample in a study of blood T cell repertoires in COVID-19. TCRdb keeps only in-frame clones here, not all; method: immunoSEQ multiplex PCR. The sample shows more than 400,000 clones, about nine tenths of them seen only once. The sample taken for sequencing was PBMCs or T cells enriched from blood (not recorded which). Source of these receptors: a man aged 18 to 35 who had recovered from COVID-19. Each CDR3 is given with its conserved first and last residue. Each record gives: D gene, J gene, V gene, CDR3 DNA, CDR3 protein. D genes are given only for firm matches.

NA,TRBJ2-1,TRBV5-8,TGTGCCAGCAGCTTGGCCAGGGATGGTGAGCAGTTCTTC,CASSLARDGEQFF
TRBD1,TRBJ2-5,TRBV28,TGTGCCAGCAGTTTGCCCCCCGGGACAGGGCAAGAGACCCAGTACTTC,CASSLPPGTGQETQYF
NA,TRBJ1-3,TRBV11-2,TGTGCCAGCAGCTTGAGTGGAAACACCATATATTTT,CASSLSGNTIYF
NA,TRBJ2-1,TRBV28,TGTGCCAGCAGTCCATCCTCGGGTCTTGGCTCCCTCTCCTACAATGAGCAGTTCTTC,CASSPSSGLGSLSYNEQFF
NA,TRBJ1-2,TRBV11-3,TGTGCCAGCAGCTTGACAGAAAACTATGGCTACACCTTC,CASSLTENYGYTF
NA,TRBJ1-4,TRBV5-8,TGTGCCAGCAGCTTCGGACAGACATATAATGAAAAACTGTTTTTT,CASSFGQTYNEKLFF
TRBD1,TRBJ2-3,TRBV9,TGTGCCAGCAGCGTAGAGGGACAGGGGGCGGATACGCAGTATTTT,CASSVEGQGADTQYF
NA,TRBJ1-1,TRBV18,TGTGCCAGCTCACCAATTCTCCCCTCTGGCGGCACTGAAGCTTTCTTT,CASSPILPSGGTEAFF
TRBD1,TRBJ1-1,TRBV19,TGTGCCAGTAGAGACGGACAGGGAGGGATGCTTGAAGCTTTCTTT,CASRDGQGGMLEAFF
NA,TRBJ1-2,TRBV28,TGTGCCAGCAGTTTAGGGCCGGAAATCTATGGCTACACCTTC,CASSLGPEIYGYTF
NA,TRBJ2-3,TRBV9,TGTGCCAGCAGGAGTAGCGGAACAGATACGCAGTATTTT,CASRSSGTDTQYF